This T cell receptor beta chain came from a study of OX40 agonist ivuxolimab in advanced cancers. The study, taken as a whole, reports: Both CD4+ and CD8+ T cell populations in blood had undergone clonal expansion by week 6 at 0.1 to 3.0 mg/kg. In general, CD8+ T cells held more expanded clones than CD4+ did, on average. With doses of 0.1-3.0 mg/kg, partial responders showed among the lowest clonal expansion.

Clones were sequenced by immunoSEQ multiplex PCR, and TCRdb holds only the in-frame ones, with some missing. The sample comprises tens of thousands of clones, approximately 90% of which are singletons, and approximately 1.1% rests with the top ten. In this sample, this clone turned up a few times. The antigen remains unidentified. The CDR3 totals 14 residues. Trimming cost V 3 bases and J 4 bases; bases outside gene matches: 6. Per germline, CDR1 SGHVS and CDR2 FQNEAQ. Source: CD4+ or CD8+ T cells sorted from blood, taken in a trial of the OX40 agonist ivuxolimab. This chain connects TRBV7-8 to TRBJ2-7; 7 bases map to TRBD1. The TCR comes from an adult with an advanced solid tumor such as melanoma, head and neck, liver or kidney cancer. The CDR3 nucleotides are TGTGCCAGCAGCTTCCGGACAGGATTATACGAGCAGTACTTC. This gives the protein CASSFRTGLYEQYF.